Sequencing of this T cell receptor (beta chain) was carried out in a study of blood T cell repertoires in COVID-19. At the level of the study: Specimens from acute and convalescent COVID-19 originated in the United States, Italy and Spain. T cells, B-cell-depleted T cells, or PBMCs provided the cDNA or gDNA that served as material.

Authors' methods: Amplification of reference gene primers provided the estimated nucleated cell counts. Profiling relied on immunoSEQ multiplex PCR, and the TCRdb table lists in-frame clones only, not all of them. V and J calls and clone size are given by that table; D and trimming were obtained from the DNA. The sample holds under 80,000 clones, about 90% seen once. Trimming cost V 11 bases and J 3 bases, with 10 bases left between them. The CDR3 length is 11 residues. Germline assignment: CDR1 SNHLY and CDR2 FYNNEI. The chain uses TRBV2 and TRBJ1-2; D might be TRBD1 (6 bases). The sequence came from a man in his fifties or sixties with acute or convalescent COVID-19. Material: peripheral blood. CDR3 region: CAGGQHYGYTF. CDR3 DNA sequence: TGTGCCGGTGGACAGCACTATGGCTACACCTTC.